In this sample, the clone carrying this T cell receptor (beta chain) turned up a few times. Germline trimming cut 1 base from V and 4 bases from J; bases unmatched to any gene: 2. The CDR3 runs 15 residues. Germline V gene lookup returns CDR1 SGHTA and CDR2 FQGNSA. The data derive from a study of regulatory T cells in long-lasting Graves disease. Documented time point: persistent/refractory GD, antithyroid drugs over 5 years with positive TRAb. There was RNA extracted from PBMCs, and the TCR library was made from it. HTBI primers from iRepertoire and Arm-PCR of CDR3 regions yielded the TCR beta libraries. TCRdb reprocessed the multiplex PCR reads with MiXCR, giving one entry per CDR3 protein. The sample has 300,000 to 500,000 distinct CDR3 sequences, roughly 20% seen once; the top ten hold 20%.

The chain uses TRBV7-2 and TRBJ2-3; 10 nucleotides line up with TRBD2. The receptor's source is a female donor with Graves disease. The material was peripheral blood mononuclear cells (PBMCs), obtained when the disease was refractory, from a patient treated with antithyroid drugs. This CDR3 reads CASSLEGTSADTQYF. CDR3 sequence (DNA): TGTGCCAGCAGCTTAGAGGGGACTAGCGCAGATACGCAGTATTTT.